The 21 T cell receptor beta chains listed next were all sequenced from one sample in a study of cytomegalovirus exposure and HLA in healthy donors. The PCR contained 60 Vbeta and 13 Jbeta primers. TCRdb's table, derived via immunoSEQ multiplex PCR, lists solely in-frame clones and lacks some. The sample holds about 140,000 clones. The sample was PBMCs. The receptors were sampled from a woman younger than 30 in good health and CMV-seronegative.

CDR3 nucleotide sequence: TGCGCCAGCAAGCCCGTAGCCAAAAACATTCAGTACTTC. It yields the protein CASKPVAKNIQYF. This chain links TRBV5-1 with TRBJ2-4; D remains unclear. The CDR3 spans 13 residues. Per germline, CDR1 SGHRS and CDR2 YFSETQ. V lost 6 bases and J 0 bases, leaving 7 bases between the germline ends.

The rearrangement joins TRBV13 to TRBJ2-1; perhaps TRBD1 as D (6 bases). There are 15 residues in the CDR3. Trimming removed 4 bases at V and 4 bases at J, with 14 bases between. Germline-derived CDR1 and CDR2 are PRHDT and FYEKMQ (reference sequence). The CDR3 reads CASSSRTALYNEQFF. In DNA, the CDR3 is TGTGCCAGCAGCTCGAGGACAGCCTTATACAATGAGCAGTTCTTC.

DNA for the CDR3: TGTGCCAGCAGCTTTGGGGGGATATCTGGAAACACCATATATTTT. Its protein product is CASSFGGISGNTIYF. The gene calls are TRBV11-2 and TRBJ1-3, with D possibly TRBD1 on 5 matching bases. Germline V gene sequence: CDR1 SGHAT, CDR2 FQNNGV. Trimming removed 3 bases from V and 1 base from J, with 10 bases in between. The CDR3 covers 15 residues.

The chain employs TRBV11-3 and TRBJ1-2, with 8 bases matching TRBD1. This CDR3 has 14 residues. CDR1 and CDR2 from the germline V gene are SGHNT and YENEEA. The junction had 3 bases not matched to a gene; V was cut back by 2 bases and J by 4 bases. The CDR3 coding sequence is TGTGCCAGCAGCTTATCAGGGGGCGTCTATGGCTACACCTTC. Encoded protein: CASSLSGGVYGYTF.

The chain combines TRBV30 with TRBJ2-1; no clear D. Germline-derived CDR1 and CDR2 are GTSNPN and SVGIG (reference sequence). Trimming removed 0 bases from V and 0 bases from J, with 9 bases in between. This CDR3 region has 15 residues. The CDR3: CAWSVSYSSYNEQFF. The CDR3 nucleotides read TGTGCCTGGAGTGTATCGTATAGCTCCTACAATGAGCAGTTCTTC.

With respect to this clone: At one end the junction does not follow the germline gene, possibly because of a read error. The chain recombines TRBV5-1 with TRBJ2-2; 10 bases fit TRBD2. Germline V lookup: CDR1 SGHRS, CDR2 YFSETQ. The CDR3 totals 18 residues. CDR3 residues: CASSLGFLAGDVGGELLF. The CDR3 bases are TGCGCCAGCAGCTTGGGCTTTCTAGCGGGAGACGTTGGCGGGGAGCTGCTTTTT.

The chain is built from TRBV29-1 and TRBJ2-1; TRBD2 is a possible D gene (6 bases). Trimming shortened V by 5 bases and J by 7 bases, and 18 bases separated the two germline ends. The CDR3 runs 14 residues. Per the germline V gene, CDR1 is SQVTM and CDR2 is ANQGSEA. CDR3 DNA: TGCAGCGTTAAAGCGAGGCTAGCGCGAAATGAGCAGTTCTTC. This gives the protein CSVKARLARNEQFF.

The chain joins TRBV9 to TRBJ2-5, with D possibly matching TRBD1 (6 bases). Germline CDR1 is SGDLS and CDR2 is YYNGEE. V lost 4 bases to trimming and J lost 5 bases, with 15 bases between them. The CDR3 spans 14 residues. CDR3 residues: CASSSQGISETQYF. The CDR3 DNA follows: TGTGCCAGCAGCTCACAGGGAATTTCGGAGACCCAGTACTTC.

V and J are TRBV10-3 and TRBJ2-7; 8 bases agree with TRBD1. V trimming: 2 bases; J trimming: 6 bases; junction bases outside the gene matches: 9. CDR1 is ENHRY, CDR2 SYGVKD, per germline. This CDR3 region has 15 residues. The CDR3 region has the DNA TGTGCCATCAGTGAGACCGACAGGGGAGTAGGCGAGCAGTACGTC. It specifies CAISETDRGVGEQYV.

The rearrangement links TRBV19 to TRBJ2-2; 9 positions agree with TRBD1. The germline V gene has CDR1 LNHDA and CDR2 SQIVND (reference sequence). Trimming removed 7 bases from V and 3 bases from J; junction bases left unmatched: 6. The CDR3 extends over 15 amino acids. This CDR3 reads CASTTGGADTGELFF. CDR3 nucleotide sequence: TGTGCCAGTACCACAGGGGGCGCAGACACCGGGGAGCTGTTTTTT.

In the case of this clone: The junction departs from germline at one end; a sequencing error may be responsible. Distinct nucleotide sequences in the sample also encode this CDR3. CDR3 nucleotides: TGTGCCAGCAGCTTAGAACTAGCGGGAACGAACACCGGGGAACTGTTTTTT. Protein: CASSLELAGTNTGELFF. V gene TRBV7-2 combines with J gene TRBJ2-2; the match to TRBD2 covers 10 bases. CDR1 and CDR2 from the germline V gene are SGHTA and FQGNSA. There are 17 residues in the CDR3.

The genes are TRBV19 and TRBJ2-5, with D perhaps matching TRBD2 (6 bases). The DNA end lines up better with TRBJ2-7; the J call may be wrong. The CDR3 has 14 residues. Germline V gene data show CDR1 as LNHDA and CDR2 as SQIVND (reference sequence). The CDR3 DNA reads as TGTGCCAGTAGTACGCCGGGACTGAGAAACGAGCAGTACTTC. Amino acids: CASSTPGLRNEQYF.

This chain links TRBV5-1 with TRBJ2-1, with 7 positions matching TRBD2. Germline V CDR1 and CDR2: SGHRS, YFSETQ. Trimming cost V 9 bases and J 13 bases; bases outside gene matches: 10. The CDR3 has 11 amino acids. DNA for the CDR3: TGCGCCACTCGCTTCGGGACTATTCAGTTCTTC. Translating gives CATRFGTIQFF.

The chain combines TRBV5-5 with TRBJ2-3, with D tentatively TRBD2 (6 bases). The CDR3 length is 13 residues. Trimming pared 7 bases from V and 0 bases from J, leaving 9 bases between. Germline lookup yields CDR1 SGHKS and CDR2 YYEKEE (reference sequence). Written as DNA, the CDR3 is TGTGCCAGCCTGGGACTTAGCACAGATACGCAGTATTTT. Protein product: CASLGLSTDTQYF.

The chain couples TRBV10-3 to TRBJ1-2; 8 nucleotides align to TRBD1. The CDR3 contains 14 residues. The germline CDR1 and CDR2 sequences are ENHRY and SYGVKD. Unmatched junction bases numbered 7, after V lost 6 bases and J lost 4 bases. The DNA of the CDR3 is TGTGCCATCAGGGGGACAGGCGACTCCTATGGCTACACCTTC. This sequence encodes CAIRGTGDSYGYTF.

The DNA of the CDR3 is TGCAGCGTACAGGGGGATGGCAATCAGCCCCAGCATTTT. This sequence encodes CSVQGDGNQPQHF. The V gene is TRBV29-1, the J gene TRBJ1-5; 8 positions agree with TRBD1. With 6 bases clipped from V and 2 bases from J, the junction kept 3 bases outside the gene matches. The germline CDR1 and CDR2 sequences are SQVTM and ANQGSEA. CDR3 size: 13 residues.

V is TRBV30 and J is TRBJ1-2; TRBD1 might be the D (5 bases). The CDR3 extends over 12 amino acids. CDR1 GTSNPN and CDR2 SVGIG come from the germline V gene (reference sequence). The ends were cut back, 1 base at V and 8 bases at J, with 11 bases in the middle. This CDR3 is CAWSGSGYGYTF. The CDR3 DNA sequence: TGTGCCTGGAGTGGGTCAGGGTACGGCTACACCTTC.

The chain employs TRBV10-3 and TRBJ2-7; 9 bases map to TRBD2. Germline lookup yields CDR1 ENHRY and CDR2 SYGVKD. The CDR3 runs 14 residues. J gave up 2 bases and V 9 bases, and 8 bases lay outside the gene matches. CDR3 nucleotide sequence: TGTGCCATGAGTAGCGGGAGCGGGGCCTACGAGCAGTACTTC. The encoded protein is CAMSSGSGAYEQYF.

The chain couples TRBV4-2 to TRBJ2-7, with 7 nucleotides matching TRBD2. CDR1 and CDR2 from the germline V gene are LGHNA and YNFKEQ. Trimming at V came to 0 bases and at J to 7 bases, leaving 9 bases not matched to a gene. This CDR3 contains 15 residues. In DNA form, the CDR3 reads TGTGCCAGCAGCCAAGAATGGCGGGGGACGGGGGAGCAGTACTTC. It encodes CASSQEWRGTGEQYF.

The chain combines TRBV13 with TRBJ2-3; 7 bases align to TRBD2. The CDR3 is 15 amino acids. Germline-derived CDR1 and CDR2 are PRHDT and FYEKMQ (reference sequence). V was pared by 1 base and J by 3 bases, with 4 bases of the junction left unmatched. The CDR3 sequence is CASSLEGGSTDTQYF. The CDR3 DNA follows: TGTGCCAGCAGCTTAGAGGGCGGGAGTACAGATACGCAGTATTTT. Full variable domain (rest looked up from reference TRBV13 and TRBJ2-3): AAGVIQSPRHLIKEKRETATLKCYPIPRHDTVYWYQQGPGQDPQFLISFYEKMQSDKGSIPDRFSAQQFSDYHSELNMSSLELGDSALYFCASSLEGGSTDTQYFGPGTRLTVL.

Comment on this clone: At the DNA level, this CDR3 is encoded by other sequences in the same sample as well. The V and J genes are TRBV2 and TRBJ2-1; maybe TRBD1 (6 bases). V lost 6 bases and J 7 bases, leaving 10 bases between the germline ends. This CDR3 contains 12 residues. The germline V gene has CDR1 SNHLY and CDR2 FYNNEI. The CDR3 region is CASRATGNEQFF. The CDR3 nucleotides are TGTGCCAGCAGGGCAACAGGGAATGAGCAGTTCTTC.